Shown below are 10 T cell receptor beta chains from a single sample sequenced in a study of response to subunit inactivated influenza vaccine. TCRdb recomputed calls from the RT-PCR reads with MiXCR, one row per CDR3 protein. The sample holds hundreds of thousands of distinct CDR3 sequences, roughly 14% seen once. The input for sequencing was PBMCs from blood, taken about 13 days after vaccination. The receptors were sampled from a man in his forties or fifties who received an inactivated influenza vaccine.

In this sample, this clonotype turned up many times. The chain joins TRBV9 to TRBJ1-1; no clear D. CDR1 is SGDLS and CDR2 is YYNGEE in the germline V gene. The length of the CDR3 is 13 residues. Trimming shortened V by 1 base and J by 0 bases, and 4 bases separated the two germline ends. This chain's CDR3 is CASSVTVNTEAFF. The CDR3 coding sequence is TGTGCCAGCAGCGTAACGGTGAACACTGAAGCTTTCTTT. The full variable domain, rest sourced from reference TRBV9 and TRBJ1-1, is DSGVTQTPKHLITATGQRVTLRCSPRSGDLSVYWYQQSLDQGLQFLIQYYNGEERAKGNILERFSAQQFPDLHSELNLSSLELGDSALYFCASSVTVNTEAFFGQGTRLTVV.

V gene TRBV6-2 or TRBV6-3 combines with J gene TRBJ2-1; maybe TRBD2 (6 bases). The CDR3 contains 13 residues. Looked up from germline, CDR1 is MNHEY and CDR2 is SVGEGT. V lost 5 bases and J lost 9, with 14 bases in between. CDR3 sequence (DNA): TGTGCCAGCAGTCAAACCTTGGGGGGTGAGCAGTTCTTC. Protein: CASSQTLGGEQFF.

The V call is TRBV27, the J call TRBJ1-6; 7 bases line up with TRBD1. Per the germline V gene, CDR1 is MNHEY and CDR2 is SMNVEV (reference sequence). The junction had 12 bases not matched to a gene; V was cut back by 7 bases and J by 9 bases. The CDR3 totals 15 residues. CDR3 nucleotide sequence: TGTGCCAGCAAAGGGGGCTTGCTGGACGGTTCACCCCTCCACTTT. Amino acid sequence: CASKGGLLDGSPLHF.

The V gene is TRBV9, the J gene TRBJ2-2, with 8 nucleotides matching TRBD2. J lost 6 bases, V lost 1 base, and 5 bases had no gene match. The CDR3 is 15 residues long. Germline assignment: CDR1 SGDLS and CDR2 YYNGEE. The CDR3 coding sequence is TGTGCCAGCAGCGTATTTCAAGCGGGAGCCGGGGAGCTGTTTTTT. It codes for CASSVFQAGAGELFF.

This clonotype was seen a handful of times. The chain has TRBV20-1 and TRBJ1-5; D may be TRBD1 (6 bases). V lost 0 bases to trimming and J lost 8 bases, with 14 bases between them. The germline CDR1 and CDR2 sequences are DFQATT and SNEGSKA (reference sequence). The CDR3 loop spans 14 amino acids. The CDR3, as DNA: TGCAGTGCTAGAGATCTACAGGGCGAAAAGCCCCAGCATTTT. Residues: CSARDLQGEKPQHF.

The V gene is TRBV6-5, the J gene TRBJ1-1, with 7 bases identical to TRBD1. This CDR3 comprises 12 residues. The V segment lost 2 bases and the J segment 11 bases; nucleotides outside the gene matches: 5. CDR1 is MNHEY and CDR2 is SVGAGI in the germline V gene. The CDR3 DNA is TGTGCCAGCAGTTACGCAGGGGGGTATGCTTTCTTT. This codes for CASSYAGGYAFF.

The rearrangement links TRBV6-5 to TRBJ1-2; unclear D gene. Trimming stripped 0 bases from V and 2 bases from J, with 7 bases between. There are 14 residues in the CDR3. The germline V gene encodes CDR1 MNHEY and CDR2 SVGAGI. The CDR3 region has the DNA TGTGCCAGCAGTTACTCCCGGGAGAACTATGGCTACACCTTC. This codes for CASSYSRENYGYTF.

The chain is built from TRBV4-3 and TRBJ2-1; D may be TRBD1 (6 bases). This CDR3 is 16 amino acids long. CDR1 and CDR2 from the germline V gene are LGHNA and YSLEER. V gave up 0 bases and J gave up 3 bases, with 12 bases separating them. The CDR3 reads CASSQDGARGYNEQFF. CDR3 nucleotide sequence: TGCGCCAGCAGCCAAGATGGAGCCAGGGGCTACAATGAGCAGTTCTTC.

V gene TRBV20-1 combines with J gene TRBJ2-5; 7 bases align to TRBD2. CDR1 and CDR2 (germline): DFQATT, SNEGSKA (reference sequence). The trim removed 5 bases at V and 5 bases at J, leaving 5 bases unmatched. CDR3 length: 12 amino acids. The CDR3 DNA reads as TGCAGTGCTTGGACTAGTGCGGAGACCCAGTACTTC. Residues: CSAWTSAETQYF.

Only a few counts were recorded for this clonotype. This sequence joins TRBV7-8 and TRBJ2-7, with TRBD1 matching over 8 bases. Germline V CDR1 and CDR2: SGHVS, FQNEAQ. The CDR3 has 14 amino acids. V lost 2 bases to trimming and J lost 5 bases; unmatched junction nucleotides: 5. CDR3 in amino acids: CASSLHRGNNEQYF. CDR3 DNA: TGTGCCAGCAGCTTACACAGGGGGAACAACGAGCAGTACTTC. Looking up the rest from reference TRBV7-8 and TRBJ2-7 gives the full variable domain: GAGVSQSPRYKVAKRGQDVALRCDPISGHVSLFWYQQALGQGPEFLTYFQNEAQLDKSGLPSDRFFAERPEGSVSTLKIQRTQQEDSAVYLCASSLHRGNNEQYFGPGTRLTVT.